Listed here are 16 T cell receptor beta chains from one sample, sequenced in a study of breast tumors, draining lymph nodes, adjacent tissues. Breast cancer patients provided tissue from their axillary draining lymph nodes. TCRdb redid the calling of the multiplex PCR reads with MiXCR, one entry per CDR3 protein. The sample includes 290,000 or so distinct CDR3 sequences, around 30% seen only once; the top ten take under 1.2%. Sequenced input: axillary lymph node tissue. The receptor source for this set is a female donor with breast cancer. Some clones in this sample may be carry-over from other donors' samples.

This clonotype was found many times. The V call is TRBV7-9, the J call TRBJ2-7, with 9 bases aligning to TRBD2. V shed 4 bases, J shed 5 bases, and the junction held 6 bases outside the gene matches. The CDR3 is 14 residues long. Per the germline V gene, CDR1 is SEHNR and CDR2 is FQNEAQ (reference sequence). The chain's CDR3 is CASSYSGSGNEQYF. The DNA for the CDR3 is TGTGCCAGCAGCTATAGCGGGAGTGGTAACGAGCAGTACTTC.

This clonotype was seen at least ten times. The chain joins TRBV30 to TRBJ2-5; 9 bases agree with TRBD1. CDR1 is GTSNPN, CDR2 SVGIG, per germline (reference sequence). V gave up 4 bases and J gave up 5 bases; unmatched junction bases: 5. CDR3 length: 13 amino acids. The CDR3: CAWNTGGWETQYF. CDR3 in DNA: TGTGCCTGGAATACAGGGGGCTGGGAGACCCAGTACTTC.

This clonotype has ten or more counts. This chain joins TRBV19 and TRBJ1-4; possibly TRBD1 for D (6 bases). This CDR3 has 14 residues. Germline assignment: CDR1 LNHDA and CDR2 SQIVND (reference sequence). Trimming removed 6 bases from V and 3 bases from J, with 11 bases in between. Here the CDR3 reads CASRSGASNEKLFF. Written as DNA, the CDR3 is TGTGCCAGTAGATCAGGGGCGTCTAATGAAAAACTGTTTTTT.

This clonotype was counted many times. The V call is TRBV6-6, the J call TRBJ2-6, with D unresolved. The V and J ends lost 5 bases and 3 bases respectively, with 11 bases between them. This CDR3 spans 15 amino acids. CDR1 and CDR2 from the germline V gene are MNHNY and SVGAGI (reference sequence). CDR3: CASSPGVGGANVLTF. The CDR3 bases are TGTGCCAGCAGTCCTGGGGTCGGTGGGGCCAACGTCCTGACTTTC.

This clonotype was recorded at least ten times. The chain is built from TRBV12-3 or TRBV12-4 and TRBJ1-3, with a possible D match to TRBD1 (5 bases). The CDR3 has 14 residues. Deletions cut 11 bases from V and 0 bases from J, with 14 bases between. CDR3 amino acids: CAGAGTASGNTIYF. CDR3 DNA sequence: TGTGCCGGGGCCGGGACGGCCTCTGGAAACACCATATATTTT.

The chain has TRBV20-1 and TRBJ2-5; 7 nucleotides align to TRBD2. The CDR3 runs to 13 residues. The germline V gene has CDR1 DFQATT and CDR2 SNEGSKA (reference sequence). Trimming at V came to 6 bases and at J to 0 bases, leaving 4 bases not matched to a gene. The CDR3: CSALLADQETQYF. CDR3 bases: TGCAGTGCCCTTCTAGCGGACCAAGAGACCCAGTACTTC.

This clonotype was seen ten or more times. The DNA for the CDR3 is TGTGCCAGCAGCTTAGGGGCGGGTACGCAGTATTTT. This codes for CASSLGAGTQYF. This chain connects TRBV7-9 to TRBJ2-3, with a possible D match to TRBD2 (5 bases). The CDR3 contains 12 residues. The V and J ends lost 1 base and 8 bases respectively, with 7 bases between them. CDR1 is SEHNR, CDR2 FQNEAQ, per germline (reference sequence).

This clonotype was seen many times. The chain combines TRBV12-3 or TRBV12-4 with TRBJ2-3; D might be TRBD1 (5 bases). The V end lost 2 bases, the J end lost 3 bases, and 18 bases lay between the germline ends. CDR3 size: 17 residues. The chain's CDR3 is CASSLISDQGATDTQYF. The CDR3 bases are TGTGCCAGCAGTTTAATTTCGGATCAGGGTGCGACAGATACGCAGTATTTT.

Concerning this clonotype: Given a much more abundant clone one base away, this may be a read error. The chain uses TRBV7-9 and TRBJ2-1; possible D gene TRBD2, 6 bases. This CDR3 has 16 amino acids. Germline lookup yields CDR1 SEHNR and CDR2 FQNEAQ (reference sequence). V lost 5 bases and J 5 bases, leaving 19 bases between the germline ends. CDR3 bases: TGTGCCAGCAGCCACTCCGGGGCTAGCGACCACAATGAGCAGTTCTTC. This sequence encodes CASSHSGASDHNEQFF.

This clonotype came up a few times. J is TRBJ2-5 and V is TRBV28; possibly TRBD2 for D (6 bases). V was clipped by 8 bases and J by 9 bases, with 25 bases between them. CDR1 MDHEN and CDR2 SYDVKM come from the germline V gene. The length of the CDR3 is 15 residues. The CDR3 DNA reads TGTGCCAGCTACCCCCGTTCGGGGTTGAGGGAGGCCCAGTACTTC. Translated: CASYPRSGLREAQYF. The full variable domain, rest sourced from reference TRBV28 and TRBJ2-5, is DVKVTQSSRYLVKRTGEKVFLECVQDMDHENMFWYRQDPGLGLRLIYFSYDVKMKEKGDIPEGYSVSREKKERFSLILESASTNQTSMYLCASYPRSGLREAQYFGPGTRLLVL.

This clonotype was detected a few times. The chain links TRBV4-2 to TRBJ2-7; TRBD1 might be the D (5 bases). The CDR3 contains 14 residues. Germline CDR1 LGHNA, CDR2 YNFKEQ. V lost 0 bases and J lost 3, with 9 bases in between. CDR3 in amino acids: CASSQDGTGYEQYF. CDR3 sequence (DNA): TGTGCCAGCAGCCAAGATGGAACAGGCTACGAGCAGTACTTC.

Only a few counts were recorded for this clonotype. This may stem from a read error, because a much larger clone lies one nucleotide away. The chain joins TRBV7-8 to TRBJ2-1, with unresolved D. Germline V gene lookup returns CDR1 SGHVS and CDR2 FQNEAQ. The CDR3 is 13 residues long. DNA for the CDR3: TGTGCCAGCAGCTTAGGCGGCCACAATGAGCGGTTCTTC. This translates into CASSLGGHNERFF.

At least ten counts were recorded for this clonotype. The J gene is TRBJ2-1, the V gene TRBV29-1; D uncertain. The CDR3 is 13 amino acids. V gave up 7 bases and J gave up 0 bases, with 10 bases separating them. The germline CDR1 and CDR2 sequences are SQVTM and ANQGSEA. CDR3 sequence: CSARLGSYNEQFF. The CDR3 nucleotides are TGCAGCGCCCGTCTTGGCTCCTACAATGAGCAGTTCTTC.

This clonotype showed up many times. V is TRBV15 and J is TRBJ1-2; TRBD1 aligns across 11 bases. Germline V gene lookup returns CDR1 LNHNV and CDR2 YYDKDF (reference sequence). The trim removed 1 base at V and 4 bases at J, leaving 5 bases unmatched. This CDR3 region has 16 residues. CDR3 protein: CATSRVGTGGSYGYTF. The DNA of the CDR3 is TGTGCCACCAGCAGAGTGGGGACAGGGGGGAGCTATGGCTACACCTTC.

A word on this clonotype: The CDR3 end shows no conserved phenylalanine or tryptophan, and so a read error is likely. The chain combines TRBV5-1 with TRBJ2-3, with 7 bases lining up with TRBD2. The CDR3 runs 16 residues. The J segment lost 0 bases and the V segment lost 0 bases, leaving 4 bases of the junction unmatched. Germline CDR1 and CDR2: SGHRS and YFSETQ. The chain's CDR3 is CASSLESGTSTDTQYS. As DNA, the CDR3 is TGCGCCAGCAGCTTGGAGAGCGGGACTAGCACAGATACGCAGTATTCT.

This clonotype appeared a few times. The chain recombines TRBV6-1 with TRBJ2-5; D might be TRBD1 (6 bases). The CDR3 runs 15 residues. V shed 7 bases and J shed 3 bases, with 18 bases lying between them. Germline V gene lookup returns CDR1 MNHNS and CDR2 SASEGT. The CDR3 sequence is CASTKSQGQEETQYF. As DNA, the CDR3 is TGTGCCAGCACCAAATCACAGGGCCAGGAAGAGACCCAGTACTTC.